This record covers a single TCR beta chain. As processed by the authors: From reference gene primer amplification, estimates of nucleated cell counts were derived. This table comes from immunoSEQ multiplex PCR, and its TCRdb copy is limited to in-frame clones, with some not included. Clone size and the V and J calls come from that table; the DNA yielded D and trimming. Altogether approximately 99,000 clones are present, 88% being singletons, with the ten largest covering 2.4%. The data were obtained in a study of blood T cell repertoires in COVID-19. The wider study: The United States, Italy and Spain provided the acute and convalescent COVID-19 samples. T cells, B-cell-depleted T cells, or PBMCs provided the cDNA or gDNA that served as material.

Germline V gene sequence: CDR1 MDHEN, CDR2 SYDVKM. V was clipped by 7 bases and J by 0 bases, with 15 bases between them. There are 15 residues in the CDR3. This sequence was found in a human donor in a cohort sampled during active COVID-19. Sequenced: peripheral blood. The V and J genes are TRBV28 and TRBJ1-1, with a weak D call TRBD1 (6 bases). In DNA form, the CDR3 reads TGTGCCAGCAATATTATCGGGACACTGAACACTGAAGCTTTCTTT. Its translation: CASNIIGTLNTEAFF.